Presented here are 13 T cell receptor beta chains from one specimen sequenced in a study of T-cell reconstitution after alpha-beta-depleted transplantation in children. During its preparation, the TCRbeta library received unique molecular identifiers. TCRdb re-derived calls from the PCR reads in MiXCR, one entry per CDR3 protein. The table lists some 450,000 distinct CDR3 sequences, roughly two fifths of them singletons. The input for sequencing was PBMCs, taken before TCRalphabeta/CD19-depleted stem cell transplant. The receptors were sampled from a girl aged 2 to 9 with aplastic anemia, due to receive a stem cell transplant.

The genes are TRBV30 and TRBJ2-2; D is perhaps TRBD1 (5 bases). V dropped 3 bases and J dropped 0 bases, with 8 bases sitting between them. The CDR3 totals 14 residues. CDR1 is GTSNPN and CDR2 is SVGIG in the germline V gene (reference sequence). The CDR3 bases are TGTGCCTGGAGAAAGGGGTCGAACACCGGGGAGCTGTTTTTT. It translates to CAWRKGSNTGELFF.

This clonotype has ten or more counts. In nucleotides, the CDR3 is TGTGCCAGCAGCTCTAGCGGGGCCTACAATGAGCAGTTCTTC. It codes for CASSSSGAYNEQFF. The chain recombines TRBV7-3 with TRBJ2-1, with 9 bases that match TRBD2. After removal of 4 bases from V and 2 bases from J, the junction contained 0 bases not matched to a gene. The CDR3 sequence is 14 residues long. The V gene's germline CDR1 is SGHTA and CDR2 FQGTGA.

The count of this clonotype is one. This sequence joins TRBV10-3 and TRBJ2-4; no clear D gene. The germline gives CDR1 ENHRY, CDR2 SYGVKD. V gave up 2 bases and J gave up 7 bases, with 18 bases separating them. The CDR3 extends over 16 amino acids. DNA for the CDR3: TGTGCCATCAGTGAGCCCCACCTAGGGCAGATGAACATTCAGTACTTC. Its translation: CAISEPHLGQMNIQYF.

This clonotype was counted a few times. This rearrangement joins TRBV14 to TRBJ2-7; a weak D match, TRBD2 (6 bases). The CDR3 consists of 14 residues. Deletions cut 0 bases from V and 6 bases from J, with 12 bases between. Germline CDR1 and CDR2: SGHDN and FVKESK. CDR3 sequence: CASSQELDSGEQYF. The CDR3 DNA reads as TGTGCCAGCAGCCAAGAGCTTGATAGCGGCGAGCAGTACTTC. The variable domain in full, with the rest retrieved from reference TRBV14 and TRBJ2-7, is EAGVTQFPSHSVIEKGQTVTLRCDPISGHDNLYWYRRVMGKEIKFLLHFVKESKQDESGMPNNRFLAERTGGTYSTLKVQPAELEDSGVYFCASSQELDSGEQYFGPGTRLTVT.

This clonotype was recorded many times. J is TRBJ2-2 and V is TRBV5-1; a weak D match, TRBD1 (5 bases). The CDR3 is 16 amino acids. V lost 4 bases and J lost 4, with 17 bases in between. Germline loops: CDR1 SGHRS, CDR2 YFSETQ. The CDR3 nucleotides read TGCGCCAGCAGCACCGGAACAGGCCGAAGCACCGGGGAGCTGTTTTTT. It codes for CASSTGTGRSTGELFF.

The chain carries TRBV28 and TRBJ2-1; no clear D gene. This CDR3 comprises 12 residues. V lost 6 bases and J lost 8, with 11 bases in between. CDR1 is MDHEN, CDR2 SYDVKM, per germline. CDR3 sequence: CASRSPRDEQFF. CDR3 coding DNA: TGTGCCAGCAGGTCGCCCCGGGATGAGCAGTTCTTC. Based on the CDR3 plus reference TRBV28 and TRBJ2-1, the full variable domain is DVKVTQSSRYLVKRTGEKVFLECVQDMDHENMFWYRQDPGLGLRLIYFSYDVKMKEKGDIPEGYSVSREKKERFSLILESASTNQTSMYLCASRSPRDEQFFGPGTRLTVL.

V is TRBV20-1 and J is TRBJ2-5, with TRBD2 matching over 9 bases. J gave up 2 bases and V 1 base, and 2 bases lay outside the gene matches. The germline gives CDR1 DFQATT, CDR2 SNEGSKA (reference sequence). The CDR3 totals 14 residues. In nucleotides, the CDR3 is TGCAGTGCTAGAGGACTAGCGGTGCAAGAGACCCAGTACTTC. Its protein is CSARGLAVQETQYF.

This clonotype was seen only a few times. This sequence joins TRBV12-3 or TRBV12-4 and TRBJ1-1; D gene unclear. There are 13 residues in the CDR3. V was clipped by 3 bases and J by 0 bases, with 5 bases between them. CDR3 sequence reads: CASSFKMNTEAFF. CDR3 sequence (DNA): TGTGCCAGCAGTTTCAAGATGAACACTGAAGCTTTCTTT.

This clonotype occurred once. The chain is built from TRBV5-1 and TRBJ2-1; D gene unclear. CDR1 is SGHRS and CDR2 is YFSETQ in the germline V gene. Trimming took 4 bases from V and 5 from J, leaving 7 bases between them. This CDR3 region has 12 residues. The CDR3 sequence is CASSADHNEQFF. For the CDR3, the DNA is TGCGCCAGCAGCGCCGACCACAATGAGCAGTTCTTC.

The chain carries TRBV20-1 and TRBJ2-1; no definite D call. The germline CDR1 and CDR2 sequences are DFQATT and SNEGSKA (reference sequence). The CDR3 has 13 amino acids. V was clipped by 3 bases and J by 4 bases, with 10 bases between them. The CDR3 reads CSASFGWYNEQFF. The CDR3 coding sequence is TGCAGTGCTAGTTTCGGATGGTACAATGAGCAGTTCTTC.

This clonotype came up many times. V is TRBV4-2 and J is TRBJ2-1; D unclear. The CDR3 spans 10 residues. Trimming shortened V by 3 bases and J by 11 bases, and 5 bases separated the two germline ends. CDR1 and CDR2 from the germline V gene are LGHNA and YNFKEQ. In nucleotides, the CDR3 is TGTGCCAGCAGCCATCCACAGCAGTTCTTC. Translated, it gives CASSHPQQFF.

A single count supports this clonotype. V usage is TRBV29-1 and J usage is TRBJ2-5; possible D gene TRBD2, 5 bases. The CDR3 totals 14 residues. Trimming cost V 4 bases and J 5 bases, with 17 bases left between them. In germline, CDR1 is SQVTM, CDR2 ANQGSEA. The CDR3 loop reads CSVVLLAQRETQYF. CDR3 DNA: TGCAGCGTTGTACTCCTAGCCCAGAGGGAGACCCAGTACTTC.

There are many counts of this clonotype. The V call is TRBV18, the J call TRBJ2-1; D perhaps matches TRBD1 (6 bases). Germline V gene sequence: CDR1 KGHSH, CDR2 LQKENI. V gave up 3 bases and J gave up 4 bases, with 10 bases separating them. This CDR3 has 14 residues. DNA of the CDR3: TGTGCCAGCTCACCGGGAAGGGGGTACAATGAGCAGTTCTTC. This sequence encodes CASSPGRGYNEQFF.